This entry lists 26 T cell receptor beta chains sequenced from one sample in a study of T cell changes during pregnancy in multiple sclerosis (dated by TCRdb to about 2019). Library method: the immunoSEQ multiplex PCR assay. TCRdb limited this immuneACCESS table to in-frame rearrangements with V and J called. A share of clones is missing; checked studies link under half to unresolved V genes, and the rest is unexplained. The sample data list about 41,000 clones, and around 89% of these were observed just once. The ten most abundant clones make up more than 0.6% of the sample. The source material was CD4+ T cells from peripheral blood mononuclear cells, sampled in the first trimester of pregnancy. The origin of the receptors is a female donor with multiple sclerosis, enrolled in a pregnancy study.

The rearrangement uses TRBV4-2 and TRBJ2-3; 9 bases are a match to TRBD2. Trimming cost V 2 bases and J 3 bases; bases outside gene matches: 6. CDR3 size: 16 residues. The germline CDR1 and CDR2 sequences are LGHNA and YNFKEQ. CDR3 nucleotides: TGTGCCAGCAGCCAATTCTTGGCGGGAGGGACAGATACGCAGTATTTT. Protein sequence: CASSQFLAGGTDTQYF.

The chain is built from TRBV19 and TRBJ1-5, with 8 positions matching TRBD1. CDR1 and CDR2 from the germline V gene are LNHDA and SQIVND (reference sequence). The CDR3 runs to 15 residues. V lost 9 bases, J lost 1 base, and 8 bases stayed unmatched. This chain's CDR3 is CASRIRGLSNQPQHF. The CDR3 DNA follows: TGTGCCAGCCGAATCAGGGGGCTAAGCAATCAGCCCCAGCATTTT.

V usage is TRBV7-9 and J usage is TRBJ1-2; no definite D call. Deletions cut 7 bases from V and 4 bases from J, with 19 bases between. CDR3 length: 15 amino acids. Germline values: CDR1 SEHNR, CDR2 FQNEAQ (reference sequence). The CDR3 DNA is TGTGCCAGCACCAGTAGCGGCGGTTTCTCCTATGGCTACACCTTC. It encodes CASTSSGGFSYGYTF.

This clone was found once. The chain employs TRBV5-1 and TRBJ2-7; TRBD1 agrees at 9 bases. Germline lookup yields CDR1 SGHRS and CDR2 YFSETQ. J was trimmed by 0 bases and V by 4 bases; bases with no gene match: 8. This CDR3 has 16 residues. The CDR3, as DNA: TGCGCCAGCAGCCTTTTGACAGGGGGGAACTCCTACGAGCAGTACTTC. Its protein product is CASSLLTGGNSYEQYF.

The chain is built from TRBV13 and TRBJ2-6; no definite D call. Germline lookup yields CDR1 PRHDT and CDR2 FYEKMQ (reference sequence). V lost 2 bases and J 0 bases, leaving 5 bases between the germline ends. The CDR3 spans 15 residues. CDR3 region: CASSLRSSGANVLTF. The CDR3 bases are TGTGCCAGCAGCTTACGGAGCTCTGGGGCCAACGTCCTGACTTTC.

The chain couples TRBV4-1 to TRBJ1-1, with a weak D call TRBD1 (6 bases). CDR1 is MGHRA, CDR2 YSYEKL, per germline. The CDR3 totals 14 residues. Trimming shortened V by 4 bases and J by 1 base, and 10 bases separated the two germline ends. CDR3 nucleotide sequence: TGCGCCAGCAGCCTAGGGGGTCGGAACACTGAAGCTTTCTTT. Protein product: CASSLGGRNTEAFF.

The gene calls are TRBV6-5 and TRBJ2-7; 7 bases fit TRBD1. The CDR3 contains 15 residues. The germline CDR1 and CDR2 sequences are MNHEY and SVGAGI. The V and J ends lost 7 bases and 3 bases, in that order; junction bases with no gene match: 12. The DNA of the CDR3 is TGTGCCAGCAAAAGTGTAGGGGGCGTATTCTACGAGCAGTACTTC. It encodes CASKSVGGVFYEQYF.

V is TRBV14 and J is TRBJ1-4, with D uncertain. The V end lost 1 base, the J end lost 0 bases, and 6 bases lay between the germline ends. There are 15 residues in the CDR3. The germline CDR1 and CDR2 sequences are SGHDN and FVKESK. This chain's CDR3 is CASSQVGATNEKLFF. CDR3 in DNA: TGTGCCAGCAGCCAAGTCGGTGCAACTAATGAAAAACTGTTTTTT. The whole variable domain, filled in from reference TRBV14 and TRBJ1-4, reads EAGVTQFPSHSVIEKGQTVTLRCDPISGHDNLYWYRRVMGKEIKFLLHFVKESKQDESGMPNNRFLAERTGGTYSTLKVQPAELEDSGVYFCASSQVGATNEKLFFGSGTQLSVL.

The CDR3 region has the DNA TGTGCCAGCAGCCAAGCCGGGACAGAGACCGAAGAGACCCAGTACTTC. This gives the protein CASSQAGTETEETQYF. The gene calls are TRBV4-2 and TRBJ2-5; 7 nucleotides align to TRBD1. CDR1 is LGHNA, CDR2 YNFKEQ, per germline. Trimming took 1 base from V and 3 from J; bases not matched to a gene: 8. CDR3 size: 16 residues.

This clone was counted once. V is TRBV18 and J is TRBJ2-5; TRBD2 matches at 7 bases. CDR1 is KGHSH, CDR2 LQKENI, per germline. CDR3 length equals 16 residues. Trimming removed 1 base from V and 0 bases from J; junction bases left unmatched: 5. The CDR3 DNA reads as TGTGCCAGCTCACCACTTGCAGCGGGAAACCAAGAGACCCAGTACTTC. Its protein is CASSPLAAGNQETQYF. The entire variable domain, with the rest obtained from reference TRBV18 and TRBJ2-5, is as follows: NAGVMQNPRHLVRRRGQEARLRCSPMKGHSHVYWYRQLPEEGLKFMVYLQKENIIDESGMPKERFSAEFPKEGPSILRIQQVVRGDSAAYFCASSPLAAGNQETQYFGPGTRLLVL.

For this clone: Germline is not matched at one junction end, which may reflect a read error. The chain employs TRBV29-1 and TRBJ1-2, with D possibly TRBD1 on 6 matching bases. Germline V gene sequence: CDR1 SQVTM, CDR2 ANQGSEA. CDR3 length equals 13 residues. Here the CDR3 reads CSVEETGQGGYTF. The CDR3 DNA reads as TGCAGCGTGGAAGAAACAGGGCAGGGAGGCTACACCTTC.

The V call is TRBV5-1, the J call TRBJ1-3, with D possibly matching TRBD1 (5 bases). Germline loops: CDR1 SGHRS, CDR2 YFSETQ. CDR3 length: 15 residues. V was trimmed by 0 bases and J by 1 base, leaving 8 bases between them. DNA for the CDR3: TGCGCCAGCAGCTTGGCCGGGGGATCTGGAAACACCATATATTTT. Amino acids: CASSLAGGSGNTIYF.

The chain employs TRBV6-5 and TRBJ1-4, with D perhaps matching TRBD1 (5 bases). V lost 2 bases, J lost 8 bases, and 12 bases lay in between. Germline V gene sequence: CDR1 MNHEY, CDR2 SVGAGI. This CDR3 comprises 14 residues. This CDR3 reads CASSYQRTTEKLFF. As DNA, the CDR3 is TGTGCCAGCAGTTACCAGAGGACAACCGAAAAACTGTTTTTT.

The chain couples TRBV4-3 to TRBJ2-5; D might be TRBD1 (6 bases). CDR1 is LGHNA and CDR2 is YSLEER in the germline V gene. The CDR3 has 15 amino acids. V was shortened by 0 bases and J by 3 bases, with 11 bases between the two germline ends. CDR3 nucleotides: TGCGCCAGCAGCCAAGAATCGGCAGGGGAAGAGACCCAGTACTTC. Translated: CASSQESAGEETQYF.

Only one count was recorded for this clone. This chain uses TRBV15 with TRBJ1-2; D uncertain. The CDR3 sequence is 14 residues long. The V gene lost 1 base and the J gene lost 0 bases, with 6 bases spanning the gap. Germline CDR1 LNHNV, CDR2 YYDKDF (reference sequence). The CDR3 coding sequence is TGTGCCACCAGCAGAGTTCTTACTAACTATGGCTACACCTTC. Its translation is CATSRVLTNYGYTF.

The V call is TRBV29-1, the J call TRBJ2-3; TRBD2 aligns across 8 bases. The V segment lost 7 bases and the J segment 1 base; nucleotides outside the gene matches: 7. The CDR3 has 14 residues. The V gene's germline CDR1 is SQVTM and CDR2 ANQGSEA. CDR3 nucleotide sequence: TGCAGCGCCGGGGGGGGTAAGGGCACAGATACGCAGTATTTT. Amino acids: CSAGGGKGTDTQYF.

This rearrangement joins TRBV4-2 to TRBJ1-1; no firm D call. The V end was cut by 3 bases, the J end by 3 bases, with 11 bases between. Germline CDR1 is LGHNA and CDR2 is YNFKEQ. The CDR3 totals 14 residues. The CDR3 reads CASSQGRWDTEAFF. CDR3 sequence (DNA): TGTGCCAGCAGCCAGGGCAGATGGGACACTGAAGCTTTCTTT.

This chain links TRBV28 with TRBJ1-4; no firm D call. Trimming cost V 1 base and J 5 bases, with 11 bases left between them. Germline CDR1 reads MDHEN; CDR2 reads SYDVKM. The CDR3 totals 15 residues. DNA for the CDR3: TGTGCCAGCAGTTTATACAGATCGTTGAATGAAAAACTGTTTTTT. It specifies CASSLYRSLNEKLFF.

The V call is TRBV7-2, the J call TRBJ2-7, with D uncertain. The V gene's germline CDR1 is SGHTA and CDR2 FQGNSA. The V end lost 2 bases, the J end lost 1 base, and 24 bases lay between the germline ends. CDR3 length: 19 residues. CDR3 in DNA: TGTGCCAGCAGCTTAAGTAATAGCTTCGCCGAAAAAGGATCCTACGAGCAGTACTTC. Residues: CASSLSNSFAEKGSYEQYF.

The CDR3 loop is CASSEFGVASGGQETQYF. CDR3 DNA: TGTGCCAGCAGTGAATTTGGTGTGGCTAGCGGGGGTCAAGAGACCCAGTACTTC. The J gene is TRBJ2-5, the V gene TRBV25-1; 10 bases are a match to TRBD2. Trimming at V came to 1 base and at J to 2 bases, leaving 10 bases not matched to a gene. The CDR3 loop spans 18 amino acids. Germline loops: CDR1 MGHDK, CDR2 SYGVNS. The full variable domain, its missing parts supplied by reference TRBV25-1 and TRBJ2-5, is EADIYQTPRYLVIGTGKKITLECSQTMGHDKMYWYQQDPGMELHLIHYSYGVNSTEKGDLSSESTVSRIRTEHFPLTLESARPSHTSQYLCASSEFGVASGGQETQYFGPGTRLLVL.

This chain uses TRBV28 with TRBJ1-2; no definite D call. This CDR3 region has 12 residues. Trimming stripped 6 bases from V and 5 bases from J, with 10 bases between. CDR1 is MDHEN, CDR2 SYDVKM, per germline. In nucleotides, the CDR3 is TGTGCCAGCAGGCGATCGGGGTATGGCTACACCTTC. This encodes CASRRSGYGYTF.

This clone was detected once. The chain links TRBV18 to TRBJ1-3, with 8 bases lining up with TRBD1. Germline V gene sequence: CDR1 KGHSH, CDR2 LQKENI. The CDR3 is 16 amino acids. J lost 2 bases, V lost 4 bases, and 7 bases had no gene match. CDR3 protein: CASSQITDRAGNTIYF. CDR3 coding DNA: TGTGCCAGCTCACAAATTACGGACAGGGCTGGAAACACCATATATTTT.

This clone was found once. The DNA for the CDR3 is TGTGCCAGCAGCTTAGATAGCGGGAGGGTCGCCTACGAGCAGTACTTC. It codes for CASSLDSGRVAYEQYF. The chain is built from TRBV7-2 and TRBJ2-7, with 11 bases fitting TRBD2. With 1 base clipped from V and 2 bases from J, the junction kept 4 bases outside the gene matches. The CDR3 is 16 residues long. Germline CDR1 reads SGHTA; CDR2 reads FQGNSA.

This clone was seen only a few times. The CDR3 sequence is CASRQQGFMNTEAFF. The CDR3 DNA is TGTGCCAGCCGACAACAGGGTTTTATGAACACTGAAGCTTTCTTT. The chain carries TRBV19 and TRBJ1-1, with D perhaps matching TRBD1 (6 bases). This CDR3 region has 15 residues. Germline-derived CDR1 and CDR2 are LNHDA and SQIVND (reference sequence). V was shortened by 9 bases and J by 0 bases, with 17 bases between the two germline ends.

This clone was seen only once. DNA of the CDR3: TGCAGTGCTAGGTCTGGAGATGAGCAGTTCTTC. Its protein product is CSARSGDEQFF. This chain uses TRBV20-1 with TRBJ2-1; D gene unclear. Per germline, CDR1 DFQATT and CDR2 SNEGSKA (reference sequence). CDR3 size: 11 residues. With 3 bases removed from V and 8 bases from J, the gap between germline ends came to 8 bases.

A single count supports this clone. The V and J genes are TRBV5-6 and TRBJ2-5; 11 nucleotides align to TRBD2. J lost 1 base, V lost 4 bases, and 3 bases had no gene match. Germline values: CDR1 SGHDT, CDR2 YYEEEE. This CDR3 has 15 residues. The CDR3 sequence: CASSLSGRGQETQYF. Written as DNA, the CDR3 is TGTGCCAGCAGCCTTAGCGGGAGGGGCCAAGAGACCCAGTACTTC.